The clone carrying this TCR beta chain was found a few times. TCRdb re-called the 5' RACE reads through MiXCR, storing one row per CDR3 protein. Of around 200,000 distinct CDR3 sequences in the sample, under 12% were seen once. The entry originates in a study of T-cell memory formation after mild COVID-19. The CDR3 extends over 16 amino acids. Per the germline V gene, CDR1 is SGHAT and CDR2 is FQNNGV. The germline V and J ends were trimmed by 0 bases and 1 base, with 12 bases remaining between them. V and J are TRBV11-2 and TRBJ2-5; D remains unclear. This receptor was obtained from a young man who had mild COVID-19 (a few samples of this study predate the infection). Cell type and time point are not known. Sequencing was performed on PBMCs or a T cell subset sorted from them (not recorded which). Written as DNA, the CDR3 is TGTGCCAGCAGCTTAGATCAGGCAGTGGTCCAAGAGACCCAGTACTTC. Its protein product is CASSLDQAVVQETQYF. The whole variable domain, filled in from reference TRBV11-2 and TRBJ2-5, reads EAGVAQSPRYKIIEKRQSVAFWCNPISGHATLYWYQQILGQGPKLLIQFQNNGVVDDSQLPKDRFSAERLKGVDSTLKIQPAKLEDSAVYLCASSLDQAVVQETQYFGPGTRLLVL.